This T cell receptor beta chain derives from a study of blood T cell repertoires in COVID-19 (dated by TCRdb to the early 2020s). Background for the entire study: Samples covering the acute and convalescent phases of COVID-19 were provided by collaborators in the United States, Italy and Spain. The prospective study material was composed of cDNA or gDNA derived from T cells, B-cell-depleted T cells, or PBMCs. The dataset comprised deeply sampled blood TCRbeta repertoires from subjects exposed to, actively infected with, or recovered from COVID-19. The repertoires were released in a freely available public database meant as a resource for research on the immune response to SARS-CoV-2. The samples were drawn from two sources: the first 160 participants of the ongoing ImmuneRACE study, and 1,000 to 1,500 subjects contributed by 6 global collaborators. A de-identified subject ID, COVID-19 status, age in years and sex were almost always included in the sample metadata. HLA class I and class II types, where available, came from metadata supplied by the sample provider rather than from assay-based typing.

Each collaborating institution followed its own protocols to collect whole blood in K2EDTA tubes. For TCRbeta analysis, collaborator samples were shipped as frozen whole blood, as isolated PBMCs, or as DNA extracted from either sample type. The germline V gene provides CDR1 SGHTA and CDR2 FQGNSA. From cysteine to phenylalanine, the CDR3 is 12 amino acids long. The kept DNA is CDR3 alone, 36 bases in frame from the first base. The V and J ends are trimmed by 6 bases and 1 base, leaving 6 bases between them. Broader findings and caveats from the paper: Clinical and demographic metadata were provided uncurated, with the amount varying by source and participant.

This clone was detected once. No antigen is known for it. No clone much larger than this one lies a single base away; base qualities are absent. TCRbeta CDR3 regions were amplified from genomic DNA by means of the immunoSEQ Assay, a bias-controlled multiplex PCR. The authors processed their data as follows. Within the assay, amplification of reference gene primers was used to estimate how many nucleated cells each sample contained. To quantify the absolute abundance of each unique TCRbeta CDR3 rearrangement, sequence reads were collapsed and filtered. Productive Simpson clonality was computed per sample as the square root of Simpson's diversity index over productive rearrangements. TCRdb provides this immuneACCESS table in a form limited to in-frame rearrangements. Some clones are lacking; in checked studies, under half of them reflect an unresolved V gene, and why the rest are absent is not known. That table furnishes V, J and clone size, whereas the DNA furnished D and trimming. This sample holds about 190,000 clones; 90% were observed only once. 0.62% of the sample is held by the ten biggest clonotypes.

This chain is built from TRBV7-2 and TRBJ1-1; no D gene can be assigned with confidence. This TCR came from a man between 45 and 60 years old with acute or convalescent COVID-19. Sequenced: peripheral blood. Here the CDR3 is given as CASSRQNTEAFF. The nucleotide sequence is TGTGCCAGCAGTAGACAGAACACTGAAGCTTTCTTT.